Shown below are 15 T cell receptor beta chains from a single sample sequenced in a study of T cell repertoires in cytomegalovirus infection. From the reads, TCRdb called clonotypes with MiXCR, one entry per CDR3 protein. There are around 450,000 distinct CDR3 sequences in the sample; roughly 12% occur only once, and 9.5% to 13% lies in the top ten. Sequenced material: PBMCs. The origin of the receptors is a human donor in good health (CMV status not recorded). Some clones in this sample may be carry-over from other donors' samples.

Ten or more counts support this clonotype. This chain uses TRBV7-8 with TRBJ1-2, with unresolved D. The CDR3 is made up of 12 amino acids. Germline V CDR1 and CDR2: SGHVS, FQNEAQ. V lost 6 bases, J lost 4 bases, and 9 bases lay in between. The CDR3 DNA is TGTGCCAGCAGTCGCGGACCCTATGGCTACACCTTC. Translation: CASSRGPYGYTF.

This clonotype was recorded at least ten times. This chain connects TRBV7-6 to TRBJ2-1, with 10 positions matching TRBD2. This CDR3 has 18 residues. V dropped 0 bases and J dropped 8; count of bases not matched to a gene: 13. Per the germline V gene, CDR1 is SGHVS and CDR2 is FNYEAQ. CDR3 amino acids: CASSLALAGAPGSDEQFF. In DNA, the CDR3 is TGTGCCAGCAGCTTAGCGCTAGCGGGGGCCCCCGGGTCGGATGAGCAGTTCTTC.

Concerning this clonotype: This may arise from a read error, as a much more abundant clone is one base away. The chain links TRBV7-3 to TRBJ1-3; D gene ambiguous. The CDR3 spans 15 residues. CDR1 is SGHTA and CDR2 is FQGTGA in the germline V gene. CDR3 DNA sequence: TGTGCCAGCAGCTTAACAAGCGGCGGTAGCGACACCATAGATTTT. As protein: CASSLTSGGSDTIDF.

This clonotype has just a few counts. The V gene is TRBV12-3 or TRBV12-4, the J gene TRBJ1-3; tentatively, D is TRBD1 (5 bases). The CDR3 has 16 residues. The V end was cut by 5 bases, the J end by 0 bases, with 14 bases between. CDR3 sequence reads: CASSVAGLLSGNTIYF. The CDR3 DNA sequence: TGTGCCAGCAGTGTCGCAGGGCTCCTCTCTGGAAACACCATATATTTT.

The rearrangement joins TRBV20-1 to TRBJ1-1, with D unresolved. Between the trimmed V and J ends, which lost 2 bases and 0 bases, there was a span of 7 bases. CDR1 is DFQATT and CDR2 is SNEGSKA in the germline V gene (reference sequence). There are 13 residues in the CDR3. The chain's CDR3 is CSARLQMNTEAFF. DNA of the CDR3: TGCAGTGCTAGACTTCAGATGAACACTGAAGCTTTCTTT.

At least ten counts were recorded for this clonotype. The chain couples TRBV7-9 to TRBJ2-5, with D unclear. The ends were cut back, 5 bases at V and 1 base at J, with 8 bases in the middle. The CDR3 is 13 amino acids. Germline V lookup: CDR1 SEHNR, CDR2 FQNEAQ (reference sequence). DNA of the CDR3: TGTGCCAGCAGCCCCATCGTCCAAGAGACCCAGTACTTC. The encoded protein is CASSPIVQETQYF.

This clonotype was counted many times. The CDR3 spells CASSWDRVNEKLFF. The CDR3, as DNA: TGTGCCAGCAGCTGGGACAGGGTTAATGAAAAACTGTTTTTT. The chain combines TRBV6-1 with TRBJ1-4; 9 bases are shared with TRBD1. The V segment lost 6 bases and the J segment 4 bases; nucleotides outside the gene matches: 3. Per germline, CDR1 MNHNS and CDR2 SASEGT. CDR3 length: 14 residues.

This clonotype was detected only a few times. The gene calls are TRBV5-8 and TRBJ1-4; maybe TRBD1 (5 bases). V was pared by 1 base and J by 7 bases, with 11 bases between. CDR3 length: 14 amino acids. Germline values: CDR1 SGHTS, CDR2 YDEGEE. The CDR3 DNA follows: TGTGCCAGCAGCTTGATGACGACAGTTGAAAAACTGTTTTTT. This sequence encodes CASSLMTTVEKLFF.

This clonotype appeared many times. This chain connects TRBV7-2 to TRBJ1-2, with D possibly TRBD1 on 6 matching bases. CDR1 and CDR2 from the germline V gene are SGHTA and FQGNSA. CDR3 length equals 16 residues. V shed 2 bases and J shed 4 bases, with 17 bases lying between them. The chain's CDR3 is CASSLNPGARGYGYTF. As DNA, the CDR3 is TGTGCCAGCAGCTTAAACCCAGGGGCTCGGGGCTATGGCTACACCTTC.

The rearrangement joins TRBV29-1 to TRBJ1-3, with a possible D match to TRBD1 (6 bases). Germline V lookup: CDR1 SQVTM, CDR2 ANQGSEA. Trimming left V 5 bases short and J 4 bases short, with 15 bases between. This CDR3 contains 14 residues. CDR3 sequence reads: CSVTGLQGGNTIYF. The CDR3 DNA reads TGCAGCGTTACCGGGCTACAGGGCGGAAACACCATATATTTT.

The table lists this clonotype with many counts. The chain is built from TRBV5-4 and TRBJ1-1; the match to TRBD1 covers 7 bases. This CDR3 spans 15 amino acids. J was trimmed by 5 bases and V by 4 bases; bases with no gene match: 11. Germline CDR1 is SGHNT and CDR2 is YYREEE (reference sequence). CDR3 nucleotide sequence: TGTGCCAGCAGCCGCGGGACAGCCCCTGGGACTGAAGCTTTCTTT. Translating it yields CASSRGTAPGTEAFF.

This clonotype was seen repeatedly, ten times or more. V usage is TRBV12-3 or TRBV12-4 and J usage is TRBJ1-5; D unresolved. Trimming took 1 base from V and 7 from J, leaving 11 bases between them. The CDR3 length is 14 residues. CDR3 DNA: TGTGCCAGCAGTTTAGTAGTTTCTGGCCAGCCCCAGCATTTT. Amino acids: CASSLVVSGQPQHF.

J is TRBJ1-2 and V is TRBV12-5; possible D gene TRBD1, 5 bases. CDR1 and CDR2 from the germline V gene are LGHNT and FRNRAP. The CDR3 covers 13 residues. Deletions cut 2 bases from V and 8 bases from J, with 12 bases between. DNA for the CDR3: TGTGCTAGTGGTTTGACACAGGCGGGAGGCTACACCTTC. Residues: CASGLTQAGGYTF.

At least ten counts were recorded for this clonotype. The chain couples TRBV7-9 to TRBJ1-1, with 8 bases fitting TRBD1. The V gene's germline CDR1 is SEHNR and CDR2 FQNEAQ (reference sequence). After removal of 0 bases from V and 0 bases from J, the junction contained 6 bases not matched to a gene. The CDR3 spans 17 residues. The CDR3 region is CASSLADRGLMNTEAFF. In DNA, the CDR3 is TGTGCCAGCAGCTTAGCCGACAGGGGCTTAATGAACACTGAAGCTTTCTTT. Filled out from reference TRBV7-9 and TRBJ1-1, the complete variable domain reads DTGVSQNPRHKITKRGQNVTFRCDPISEHNRLYWYRQTLGQGPEFLTYFQNEAQLEKSRLLSDRFSAERPKGSFSTLEIQRTEQGDSAMYLCASSLADRGLMNTEAFFGQGTRLTVV.

The chain carries TRBV12-3 or TRBV12-4 and TRBJ2-3; D is perhaps TRBD1 (6 bases). The CDR3 sequence is 15 residues long. V lost 7 bases and J 5 bases, leaving 19 bases between the germline ends. The CDR3 here is CASTQRGLWEDTQYF. Written as DNA, the CDR3 is TGTGCCAGCACCCAAAGGGGGTTGTGGGAAGATACGCAGTATTTT.